This TCR beta chain is from a study of tumor-infiltrating lymphocytes in primary liver carcinoma. With a constant-region primer, TCR beta cDNA was made from 450 to 550 ng of total RNA. A slightly modified ARM-PCR protocol with three nested multiplex PCR rounds produced these TCR beta libraries. In the first two PCR rounds, TRBV1-TRBV30 forward primers were paired with a C-beta reverse primer, and each round lasted approximately 9 cycles. TCRdb reprocessed the multiplex PCR reads via MiXCR and lists one record per CDR3 protein. The table records roughly 330,000 distinct CDR3 sequences, less than 65% of them present only once. Germline-derived CDR1 and CDR2 are MNHNY and SVGAGI (reference sequence). The CDR3 is 13 amino acids. Germline DNA was also extracted, while the blood RNA originated from unsorted whole blood. This clonotype was observed a single time. A junction end diverges from the germline sequence, so it may reflect a read error.

The chain carries TRBV6-6 and TRBJ2-7, with D hard to call. The material sequenced was peripheral blood. This clonotype originated in a man in his forties with primary liver carcinoma and hepatitis B virus infection. Written as DNA, the CDR3 is TGTGCCAGCGCCTCCCTTCATGATTACGAGCAGTACTTT. Its protein is CASASLHDYEQYF.